Presented here are 28 T cell receptor beta chains from one specimen sequenced in a study of cytomegalovirus exposure and HLA in healthy donors. Measured with immunoSEQ multiplex PCR; TCRdb has only the in-frame clones, and not every one. This sample carries under 250,000 clones, under 95% of them seen once, and the ten largest clones take about 0.95%. The sample consisted of PBMCs. The origin of the receptors is a woman younger than 35 in good health and CMV-seronegative.

The chain has TRBV4-1 and TRBJ2-1, with unresolved D. V was trimmed by 2 bases and J by 6 bases, leaving 11 bases between them. The germline V gene encodes CDR1 MGHRA and CDR2 YSYEKL. The CDR3 is 14 residues long. DNA for the CDR3: TGCGCCAGCAGCCAATACTTGTTAGCCAATGAGCAGTTCTTC. Encoded protein: CASSQYLLANEQFF.

V is TRBV5-1 and J is TRBJ1-1, with D unclear. Germline CDR1 and CDR2: SGHRS and YFSETQ. Deletions cut 4 bases from V and 4 bases from J, with 17 bases between. The CDR3 length is 15 residues. As DNA, the CDR3 is TGCGCCAGCAGCCTCGGTCGAGGTGAGGGCACTGAAGCTTTCTTT. The encoded protein is CASSLGRGEGTEAFF.

The rearrangement links TRBV29-1 to TRBJ2-7, with 8 bases matching TRBD1. Germline CDR1 and CDR2: SQVTM and ANQGSEA. The junction had 4 bases not matched to a gene; V was cut back by 5 bases and J by 1 base. This CDR3 has 13 amino acids. CDR3 loop: CSVKTGDSYEQYF. The DNA of the CDR3 is TGCAGCGTTAAGACAGGGGATTCCTACGAGCAGTACTTC.

Written as DNA, the CDR3 is TGTGCCAGCAGCGGGCCGGGACAGGGGGGGTACGAGCAGTACTTC. This translates into CASSGPGQGGYEQYF. The J gene is TRBJ2-7, the V gene TRBV7-9; 11 bases fit TRBD1. The CDR3 runs to 15 residues. Germline V gene sequence: CDR1 SEHNR, CDR2 FQNEAQ (reference sequence). Unmatched junction bases numbered 7, after V lost 5 bases and J lost 4 bases.

The rearrangement uses TRBV6-1 and TRBJ1-3; 9 nucleotides line up with TRBD1. Trimming removed 0 bases from V and 3 bases from J; junction bases left unmatched: 9. The CDR3 extends over 18 amino acids. Germline V CDR1 and CDR2: MNHNS, SASEGT. The CDR3 nucleotides read TGTGCCAGCAGTGAAGCCTCCGGGACAGGGCACAGTGGAAACACCATATATTTT. Amino acids: CASSEASGTGHSGNTIYF.

V gene TRBV25-1 combines with J gene TRBJ2-7, with 7 positions matching TRBD2. The V gene's germline CDR1 is MGHDK and CDR2 SYGVNS. Trimming removed 7 bases from V and 2 bases from J; junction bases left unmatched: 8. The CDR3 sequence is 14 residues long. CDR3 DNA sequence: TGTGCCAGCACCCCGGGGGGTAATCCCTACGAGCAGTACTTC. The encoded protein is CASTPGGNPYEQYF.

The chain joins TRBV29-1 to TRBJ1-2; 8 nucleotides agree with TRBD1. The germline V gene has CDR1 SQVTM and CDR2 ANQGSEA. This CDR3 is 13 amino acids long. V was clipped by 5 bases and J by 4 bases; unmatched bases: 6. CDR3: CSVTTGDGYGYTF. Written as DNA, the CDR3 is TGCAGCGTTACGACAGGGGACGGCTATGGCTACACCTTC. Complete variable domain (other parts from reference TRBV29-1 and TRBJ1-2): SAVISQKPSRDICQRGTSLTIQCQVDSQVTMMFWYRQQPGQSLTLIATANQGSEATYESGFVIDKFPISRPNLTFSTLTVSNMSPEDSSIYLCSVTTGDGYGYTFGSGTRLTVV.

This clone was observed a few times. V and J are TRBV19 and TRBJ1-2, with D unclear. V was pared by 9 bases and J by 8 bases, with 13 bases between. CDR3 size: 11 residues. Germline lookup yields CDR1 LNHDA and CDR2 SQIVND (reference sequence). Here the CDR3 reads CASRSEGGYTF. CDR3 DNA sequence: TGTGCCAGCCGGTCGGAGGGAGGCTACACCTTC.

The chain links TRBV5-4 to TRBJ2-7; 7 bases line up with TRBD1. Germline-derived CDR1 and CDR2 are SGHNT and YYREEE (reference sequence). The CDR3 has 15 amino acids. V lost 4 bases and J lost 5; bases outside the gene matches: 12. The CDR3 DNA reads TGTGCCAGCAGCCGACAGGGCCCCGCCCAGCACGAGCAGTACTTC. Protein sequence: CASSRQGPAQHEQYF. Full variable domain (remainder filled in from reference TRBV5-4 and TRBJ2-7): ETGVTQSPTHLIKTRGQQVTLRCSSQSGHNTVSWYQQALGQGPQFIFQYYREEENGRGNFPPRFSGLQFPNYSSELNVNALELDDSALYLCASSRQGPAQHEQYFGPGTRLTVT.

The chain is built from TRBV9 and TRBJ2-7; TRBD2 aligns across 8 bases. The CDR3 has 15 amino acids. Germline V gene lookup returns CDR1 SGDLS and CDR2 YYNGEE. V lost 1 base and J lost 5; bases outside the gene matches: 8. CDR3 nucleotide sequence: TGTGCCAGCAGCGTAATGGGCGGGAGGATGGACGAGCAGTACTTC. The encoded protein is CASSVMGGRMDEQYF. Complete variable domain (other parts from reference TRBV9 and TRBJ2-7): DSGVTQTPKHLITATGQRVTLRCSPRSGDLSVYWYQQSLDQGLQFLIQYYNGEERAKGNILERFSAQQFPDLHSELNLSSLELGDSALYFCASSVMGGRMDEQYFGPGTRLTVT.

V is TRBV2 and J is TRBJ1-5, with TRBD1 identical over 12 bases. Germline values: CDR1 SNHLY, CDR2 FYNNEI. After removal of 8 bases from V and 0 bases from J, the junction contained 11 bases not matched to a gene. The CDR3 totals 18 residues. The CDR3 loop reads CASGTGTGGVYSNQPQHF. As DNA, the CDR3 is TGTGCCAGCGGAACCGGGACAGGGGGCGTCTATAGCAATCAGCCCCAGCATTTT.

The chain uses TRBV19 and TRBJ1-2; D ambiguous. V was shortened by 4 bases and J by 4 bases, with 16 bases between the two germline ends. The germline CDR1 and CDR2 sequences are LNHDA and SQIVND (reference sequence). This CDR3 has 15 residues. The CDR3 loop is CASSTSQLTTYGYTF. CDR3 nucleotides: TGTGCCAGTAGTACCTCCCAACTAACCACCTATGGCTACACCTTC. The full variable domain, completed using reference TRBV19 and TRBJ1-2, is DGGITQSPKYLFRKEGQNVTLSCEQNLNHDAMYWYRQDPGQGLRLIYYSQIVNDFQKGDIAEGYSVSREKKESFPLTVTSAQKNPTAFYLCASSTSQLTTYGYTFGSGTRLTVV.

CDR3 protein: CASSPHPGLRAGANVLTF. The CDR3 DNA is TGTGCCAGCAGCCCCCACCCGGGGTTAAGAGCTGGGGCCAACGTCCTGACTTTC. The chain joins TRBV9 to TRBJ2-6; D is possibly TRBD2 (5 bases). The CDR3 covers 18 residues. With 4 bases removed from V and 2 bases from J, the gap between germline ends came to 19 bases. Germline assignment: CDR1 SGDLS and CDR2 YYNGEE.

The rearrangement uses TRBV2 and TRBJ2-7, with 7 bases matching TRBD2. Germline lookup yields CDR1 SNHLY and CDR2 FYNNEI. V dropped 6 bases and J dropped 4; count of bases not matched to a gene: 9. CDR3 length: 14 residues. The CDR3 DNA follows: TGTGCCAGCAGCCGCTTGGGGGAGGGGTACGAGCAGTACTTC. Translated, it gives CASSRLGEGYEQYF.

The gene calls are TRBV18 and TRBJ1-1; TRBD1 matches 7 bases. This CDR3 spans 14 amino acids. Germline CDR1 reads KGHSH; CDR2 reads LQKENI. Trimming cost V 6 bases and J 6 bases; bases outside gene matches: 10. Here the CDR3 reads CASSRPQGTPEAFF. The CDR3 nucleotides read TGTGCCAGCTCTCGCCCACAGGGGACCCCTGAAGCTTTCTTT. The full variable domain, with the rest looked up from reference TRBV18 and TRBJ1-1, is NAGVMQNPRHLVRRRGQEARLRCSPMKGHSHVYWYRQLPEEGLKFMVYLQKENIIDESGMPKERFSAEFPKEGPSILRIQQVVRGDSAAYFCASSRPQGTPEAFFGQGTRLTVV.

The J gene is TRBJ2-7, the V gene TRBV4-1, with 11 bases that match TRBD2. Per the germline V gene, CDR1 is MGHRA and CDR2 is YSYEKL. The CDR3 is made up of 14 amino acids. The ends lost 4 bases at V and 4 bases at J; junction bases unmatched: 3. The CDR3 DNA reads TGCGCCAGCAGCCGAGGGACTAGCGGATACGAGCAGTACTTC. Protein sequence: CASSRGTSGYEQYF.

The chain combines TRBV6-1 with TRBJ1-1; no clear D gene. The CDR3 is made up of 15 amino acids. Germline-derived CDR1 and CDR2 are MNHNS and SASEGT. The V and J ends lost 6 bases and 3 bases respectively, with 17 bases between them. The CDR3 loop reads CASSEGTWAYTEAFF. The DNA for the CDR3 is TGTGCCAGCAGCGAGGGAACATGGGCATACACTGAAGCTTTCTTT.

The table lists this clone with a count of one. This sequence joins TRBV6-1 and TRBJ1-5; D gene unclear. CDR3 length: 13 amino acids. V was cut by 1 base and J by 12 bases, with 13 bases left in between. CDR1 and CDR2 from the germline V gene are MNHNS and SASEGT. CDR3 DNA: TGTGCCAGCAGTGAAGAGGTGGTTGGGAGCCAGCATTTT. This sequence encodes CASSEEVVGSQHF.

V and J are TRBV28 and TRBJ2-4; 8 nucleotides align to TRBD1. The CDR3 spans 16 residues. In germline, CDR1 is MDHEN, CDR2 SYDVKM. J gave up 1 base and V 5 bases, and 7 bases lay outside the gene matches. The DNA of the CDR3 is TGTGCCAGCAGTCGGACAGGGAAAACGGCCAAAAACATTCAGTACTTC. Protein sequence: CASSRTGKTAKNIQYF.

The CDR3 loop reads CASSYGPEGEQYF. For the CDR3, the DNA is TGTGCCAGCAGTTACGGGCCCGAGGGCGAGCAGTACTTC. The chain couples TRBV6-5 to TRBJ2-7, with a weak D call TRBD2 (5 bases). The germline CDR1 and CDR2 sequences are MNHEY and SVGAGI. Trimming pared 2 bases from V and 6 bases from J, leaving 11 bases between. The CDR3 totals 13 residues.

The chain employs TRBV12-5 and TRBJ2-5, with D maybe TRBD2 (5 bases). CDR1 LGHNT and CDR2 FRNRAP come from the germline V gene. The V end lost 6 bases, the J end lost 2 bases, and 13 bases lay between the germline ends. CDR3 length: 14 amino acids. DNA of the CDR3: TGTGCTAGTGGAACTAGTTTAAATCAAGAGACCCAGTACTTC. Translated: CASGTSLNQETQYF.

The genes are TRBV30 and TRBJ1-1; D is perhaps TRBD1 (6 bases). Germline-derived CDR1 and CDR2 are GTSNPN and SVGIG (reference sequence). Trimming took 6 bases from V and 2 from J, leaving 10 bases between them. The CDR3 is 12 residues long. The CDR3 protein is CACTRGNTEAFF. The CDR3, as DNA: TGTGCCTGTACCAGGGGTAACACTGAAGCTTTCTTT.

The chain combines TRBV6-5 with TRBJ1-1, with TRBD1 as a possible D gene (5 bases). The germline gives CDR1 MNHEY, CDR2 SVGAGI. The CDR3 totals 16 residues. Deletions cut 1 base from V and 11 bases from J, with 23 bases between. CDR3 loop: CASSYFLGRGDSFAFF. For the CDR3, the DNA is TGTGCCAGCAGTTACTTCCTGGGGCGGGGAGATTCGTTTGCTTTCTTT.

The CDR3 DNA reads as TGCAGCGTTGGGGGGTTAGGCACCGGGACAGGGGAGTTTGACACTGAAGCTTTCTTT. It encodes CSVGGLGTGTGEFDTEAFF. The chain links TRBV29-1 to TRBJ1-1; 10 bases align to TRBD1. CDR1 is SQVTM and CDR2 is ANQGSEA in the germline V gene. This CDR3 region has 19 residues. V was clipped by 4 bases and J by 3 bases; unmatched bases: 20.

CDR3 in DNA: TGTGCCAGTAGTGAGGGTTTGCGGGGTGCCTATGGCTACACCTTC. It is translated as CASSEGLRGAYGYTF. The rearrangement uses TRBV19 and TRBJ1-2, with unresolved D. The germline V gene has CDR1 LNHDA and CDR2 SQIVND (reference sequence). Trimming left V 5 bases short and J 4 bases short, with 17 bases between. This CDR3 has 15 residues.

The rearrangement joins TRBV7-8 to TRBJ1-5; possibly TRBD1 for D (5 bases). The CDR3 contains 15 residues. The germline V gene encodes CDR1 SGHVS and CDR2 FQNEAQ. The V end lost 1 base, the J end lost 1 base, and 8 bases lay between the germline ends. This CDR3 reads CASSLVRGSNQPQHF. In nucleotides, the CDR3 is TGTGCCAGCAGCTTAGTCCGGGGGAGCAATCAGCCCCAGCATTTT. Drawing the rest from reference TRBV7-8 and TRBJ1-5, the complete variable domain is GAGVSQSPRYKVAKRGQDVALRCDPISGHVSLFWYQQALGQGPEFLTYFQNEAQLDKSGLPSDRFFAERPEGSVSTLKIQRTQQEDSAVYLCASSLVRGSNQPQHFGDGTRLSIL.

The chain couples TRBV7-8 to TRBJ2-6; D is ambiguous. The CDR3 contains 16 residues. V lost 5 bases and J lost 0, with 11 bases in between. The germline V gene encodes CDR1 SGHVS and CDR2 FQNEAQ. CDR3 amino acids: CASSTPEVSGANVLTF. In DNA form, the CDR3 reads TGTGCCAGCAGCACCCCAGAAGTCTCTGGGGCCAACGTCCTGACTTTC.

This rearrangement joins TRBV29-1 to TRBJ2-7; possible D gene TRBD1, 6 bases. The CDR3 length is 13 residues. Looked up from germline, CDR1 is SQVTM and CDR2 is ANQGSEA. V was clipped by 3 bases and J by 2 bases, with 11 bases between them. The CDR3 loop reads CSVEGAKAYEQYF. The CDR3 DNA follows: TGCAGCGTTGAGGGGGCCAAGGCCTACGAGCAGTACTTC.